This is a list of T cell receptor beta chains from one sample in a study of shared clonotypes between healthy human individuals. TCRdb keeps only in-frame clones here, not all; method: immunoSEQ multiplex PCR. The table includes about 1.5 million clones, nearly 99% detected once. The sequenced sample was naive CD4+ T cells sorted from blood. Receptors originate from a man aged 30-40 years in good health. Each CDR3 is given with its conserved first and last residue. D genes are given only for firm matches. Not every row has a clone size; where given, it reads once, few, many or a size class.

TRBV27	TRBJ2-1	TRBD1	.	TGTGCCAGCAGCAAACAGGGGGGAGGTAAGGGTGAGCAGTTCTTC	CASSKQGGGKGEQFF
TRBV5-1	TRBJ1-3	.	.	TGCGCCAGCAGCTTGGCACGCAGCTCTGGAAACACCATATATTTT	CASSLARSSGNTIYF
TRBV10-2	TRBJ2-1	TRBD1	.	TGCGCCAGCGGACAGGGAAGCGAGCAGTTCTTC	CASGQGSEQFF
TRBV7-2	TRBJ1-5	.	.	TGTGCCAGCAGCCGGGCCTCCGCTTCCCAGCATTTT	CASSRASASQHF
TRBV7-6	TRBJ2-7	TRBD1	.	TGTGCCAGCAGCTACACAGGGGGCTACGAGCAGTACTTC	CASSYTGGYEQYF
TRBV4-2	TRBJ2-1	TRBD2	.	TGTGCCAGCAGCCAGCCGGGACTAGCGGGACCCAATGAGCAGTTCTTC	CASSQPGLAGPNEQFF
TRBV6-5	TRBJ1-1	TRBD1	.	TGTGCCAGCAGTTACTCGCAGGGGCAGGGGGTATTAGCTTTCTTT	CASSYSQGQGVLAFF
TRBV5-1	TRBJ2-1	.	.	TGCGCCAGCAGCTTCTTTAGTAGCGGAATCTCCTACAATGAGCAGTTCTTC	CASSFFSSGISYNEQFF
TRBV5-1	TRBJ2-3	.	.	TGCGCCAGCTACTTAGAGCCGTTCACAGATACGCAGTATTTT	CASYLEPFTDTQYF
TRBV7-6	TRBJ2-1	TRBD2	.	TGTGCCAGCAGCTACGGGGGGTACAATGAGCAGTTCTTC	CASSYGGYNEQFF
TRBV29-1	TRBJ2-1	TRBD2	.	TGCAGCGTTAACCCCCAGCGGGAGGGCCTCAATGAGCAGTTCTTC	CSVNPQREGLNEQFF
TRBV10-3	TRBJ2-2	TRBD2	.	TGTGCCATCAGCGGGGGTAGCGGGCCCACCGGGGAGCTGTTTTTT	CAISGGSGPTGELFF
TRBV10-3	TRBJ2-1	TRBD2	.	TGTGCCATCAGTGCCAGCGGGGAGTCGATCCATACCAATGAGCAGTTCTTC	CAISASGESIHTNEQFF
TRBV5-1	TRBJ1-1	TRBD1	.	TGCGCCAGCAGCTCAGACAGGGGGATGAACACTGAAGCTTTCTTT	CASSSDRGMNTEAFF
TRBV4-1	TRBJ2-5	TRBD1	.	TGCGCCAGCAGCCAGGCAGACAGGGACCAAGAGACCCAGTACTTC	CASSQADRDQETQYF
TRBV7-2	TRBJ1-1	.	.	TGTGCCAGCAGCTTAGACACAGAAGGAGTAGCTTTCTTT	CASSLDTEGVAFF
TRBV7-9	TRBJ1-1	TRBD1	.	TGTGCCAGCAGCTCCTCCGGGACAGGGAACACTGAAGCTTTCTTT	CASSSSGTGNTEAFF
TRBV5-1	TRBJ1-1	.	.	TGCGCCAGCAGCATCGAGCCGAACACTGAAGCTTTCTTT	CASSIEPNTEAFF
TRBV28	TRBJ1-4	.	once	TGTGCCAGCAGTACCCCGGGGCAGGGTAGTGAAAAACTGTTTTTT	CASSTPGQGSEKLFF
TRBV30	TRBJ1-3	TRBD1	.	TGTGCCTGGGCGGGACAGGTCGGGAACACCATATATTTT	CAWAGQVGNTIYF
TRBV15	TRBJ2-7	TRBD2	.	TGTGCCACCAGCACCGAGCGGGGGTTCCCAAGCTCCTACGAGCAGTACTTC	CATSTERGFPSSYEQYF
TRBV10-2	TRBJ1-2	.	.	TGCGCCAGCACGGGGCAGGGGACTAACTATGGCTACACCTTC	CASTGQGTNYGYTF
TRBV28	TRBJ2-7	.	.	TGTGCCACCCTTAAGCCGCCATACGAGCAGTACTTC	CATLKPPYEQYF
TRBV7-2	TRBJ2-7	TRBD1	.	TGTGCCAGCAGCTCCCTGACAGGGGGATACGAGCAGTACTTC	CASSSLTGGYEQYF
TRBV5-1	TRBJ2-7	.	once	TGCGCCAGCAGCTTGGCTGGGGTGGTTTCCTACGAGCAGTACTTC	CASSLAGVVSYEQYF
TRBV27	TRBJ2-1	.	.	TGTGCCAGCAGTTTCGGAGGTCGAAGCGCCTACAATGAGCAGTTCTTC	CASSFGGRSAYNEQFF
TRBV18	TRBJ2-1	.	.	TGTGCCAGCTCACCACCGGGTGGTGAGCAGTTCTTC	CASSPPGGEQFF
TRBV6-5	TRBJ2-5	.	.	TGTGCCAGCAGTACCACAGGGAGGCAGACCCAGTACTTC	CASSTTGRQTQYF
TRBV9	TRBJ2-1	.	.	TGTGCCAGCACGAGGTTTCCGAACAATGAGCAGTTCTTC	CASTRFPNNEQFF
TRBV7-7	TRBJ2-6	.	.	TGTGCTAGCAGCTTAGAATCTGGGGCCAACGTCCTGACTTTC	CASSLESGANVLTF
TRBV5-1	TRBJ2-3	TRBD1	.	TGCGCCAGCAGCACACCAGGGGGCGGTGGCACAGATACGCAGTATTTT	CASSTPGGGGTDTQYF
TRBV5-1	TRBJ2-3	.	.	TGCGCCAGCAGCTCCGGGGTGACAGATACGCAGTATTTT	CASSSGVTDTQYF
TRBV10-3	TRBJ1-1	.	.	TGTGCCATCAGAACCGGGTCCTACACTGAAGCTTTCTTT	CAIRTGSYTEAFF
TRBV11-3	TRBJ2-3	.	.	TGTGCCAGCAGCTTAAATAGGGATACGCAGTATTTT	CASSLNRDTQYF
TRBV2	TRBJ2-5	TRBD2	.	TGTGCCAGCAGGGGACTAGCGGGCCTCCAAGAGACCCAGTACTTC	CASRGLAGLQETQYF
TRBV30	TRBJ1-3	TRBD1	once	TGTGCCTGGAGCTACATCCCAGGGGGCATTGACACCATATATTTT	CAWSYIPGGIDTIYF
TRBV10-1	TRBJ2-1	.	.	TGCGCCAGCAGTGATATATTGGGCAGCTACAATGAGCAGTTCTTC	CASSDILGSYNEQFF
TRBV18	TRBJ2-7	.	.	TGTGCCAGCTCACGGGGACCCATGTTCGGGCAGTACTTC	CASSRGPMFGQYF
TRBV5-8	TRBJ2-3	TRBD1	.	TGTGCCAGCAGCTTCGGACAGGGGACAGATACGCAGTATTTT	CASSFGQGTDTQYF
TRBV15	TRBJ2-3	TRBD2	.	TGTGCCACCACCCCACTAGCGGGAGAGACAGATACGCAGTATTTT	CATTPLAGETDTQYF
TRBV5-5	TRBJ2-1	.	.	TGTGCCAGCAGCTTGGTACAGCTGACCTACAATGAGCAGTTCTTC	CASSLVQLTYNEQFF
TRBV9	TRBJ2-3	.	.	TGTGCCAGCAGCGTAGACGGTCAAGTGAATTTGGGTACGCAGTATTTT	CASSVDGQVNLGTQYF
TRBV11-2	TRBJ2-2	.	.	TGTGCCAGCAGCTTATTGGGGGCGGGCGGGGAGCTGTTTTTT	CASSLLGAGGELFF
TRBV19	TRBJ1-1	.	.	TGTGCCAGTAGTATACTTCAGGGGACTGAAGCTTTCTTT	CASSILQGTEAFF
TRBV5-4	TRBJ1-2	.	.	TGTGCCAGTAGTCCGCGACAGTACTATGGCTACACCTTC	CASSPRQYYGYTF
TRBV18	TRBJ2-1	.	.	TGTGCCAGCTCACCACCAGGCAGCAATGAGCAGTTCTTC	CASSPPGSNEQFF
TRBV5-1	TRBJ2-1	TRBD2	.	TGCGCCAGCAGCTCCGCGGGGAGCGGGAGGGGAAATGAGCAGTTCTTC	CASSSAGSGRGNEQFF
TRBV7-8	TRBJ1-5	TRBD1	.	TGTGCCAGCAGCTCCTTGGCGGTTGGGCAGGGGGCGATTAGCAATCAGCCCCAGCATTTT	CASSSLAVGQGAISNQPQHF
TRBV6-1	TRBJ2-3	.	.	TGTGCCAGCAGGGTTAGCACAGATACGCAGTATTTT	CASRVSTDTQYF
TRBV10-2	TRBJ2-7	TRBD2	.	TGCGCCAGCACGACTAGCGGGAGGTACGAGCAGTACTTC	CASTTSGRYEQYF
TRBV7-8	TRBJ1-1	.	.	TGTGCCTCGGGGATGGGCAAAACGAACACTGAAGCTTTCTTT	CASGMGKTNTEAFF
TRBV5-1	TRBJ2-3	TRBD2	.	TGCGCCAGCAGCTTACCTAGCGGGAGGACAGATACGCAGTATTTT	CASSLPSGRTDTQYF
TRBV5-1	TRBJ1-2	.	.	TGCGCCAGCAGCTTGTCTCCTTGGATTGCAGCTAACTATGGCTACACCTTC	CASSLSPWIAANYGYTF
TRBV5-5	TRBJ1-1	.	.	TGTGCCAGCAGCTTGGGCCAGGGGAAAGCTTTCTTT	CASSLGQGKAFF
TRBV5-1	TRBJ2-3	TRBD1	.	TGCGCCAGCAGGAGACAGGGAACAGATACGCAGTATTTT	CASRRQGTDTQYF
TRBV18	TRBJ1-2	.	.	TGTGCCAGCTCACCACAAGAGGGAATCTATGGCTACACCTTC	CASSPQEGIYGYTF
TRBV2	TRBJ1-5	TRBD1	.	TGTGCCAGCAGTGAAACCGGGACAGGGGTGGGTCAGCCCCAGCATTTT	CASSETGTGVGQPQHF
TRBV5-4	TRBJ2-5	TRBD1	.	TGTGCCAGCAGCTCAAAGCTGGGACAGCAAGAGACCCAGTACTTC	CASSSKLGQQETQYF
TRBV5-1	TRBJ1-2	.	.	TGCGCCAGCAGCCTGGGGGCCTATGGCTACACCTTC	CASSLGAYGYTF
TRBV5-1	TRBJ2-7	.	.	TGCGCCAGCAGCTCCGGTTGGGGGGGACAGACCTACGAGCAGTACTTC	CASSSGWGGQTYEQYF